This entry lists 26 T cell receptor beta chains sequenced from one sample in a study of cytomegalovirus exposure and HLA in healthy donors. Primers for the PCR totalled 60 Vbeta and 13 Jbeta. Clones were read by immunoSEQ multiplex PCR, and TCRdb kept only the in-frame ones, dropping some. This sample carries under 200,000 clones, more than 70% of them seen once, and the ten largest clones take about 1.7%. The sequencing input was PBMCs. These receptors originate from a man aged 35 to 55 in good health and CMV-seropositive.

Here the CDR3 DNA reads TGCAGCGTTGAACAGGGGGTTGGACAGCCCCAGCATTTT. This sequence encodes CSVEQGVGQPQHF. The chain links TRBV29-1 to TRBJ1-5, with 7 bases matching TRBD1. The germline V gene encodes CDR1 SQVTM and CDR2 ANQGSEA. Losses at the gene ends were 2 bases for V and 7 bases for J; bases not matched to a gene: 5. This CDR3 is built from 13 residues.

V gene TRBV15 combines with J gene TRBJ1-1; 10 bases map to TRBD1. Germline assignment: CDR1 LNHNV and CDR2 YYDKDF (reference sequence). The CDR3 consists of 15 residues. J gave up 1 base and V 5 bases, and 4 bases lay outside the gene matches. The CDR3 sequence: CATSGWTGGNTEAFF. The CDR3 DNA sequence: TGTGCCACCAGCGGGTGGACAGGGGGGAACACTGAAGCTTTCTTT.

This clone was detected only a few times. The chain recombines TRBV2 with TRBJ1-5; tentative D call: TRBD1 (5 bases). Germline assignment: CDR1 SNHLY and CDR2 FYNNEI. V was trimmed by 4 bases and J by 3 bases, leaving 7 bases between them. CDR3 size: 13 residues. CDR3 sequence: CASSARANQPQHF. In nucleotides, the CDR3 is TGTGCCAGCAGTGCCAGGGCCAATCAGCCCCAGCATTTT. The full variable domain, in which reference TRBV2 and TRBJ1-5 provide the parts outside the CDR3, is EPEVTQTPSHQVTQMGQEVILRCVPISNHLYFYWYRQILGQKVEFLVSFYNNEISEKSEIFDDQFSVERPDGSNFTLKIRSTKLEDSAMYFCASSARANQPQHFGDGTRLSIL.

CDR3 coding DNA: TGTGCCAGCAGCGACAGGGGAAGTATCACTGAAGCTTTCTTT. Its translation: CASSDRGSITEAFF. The gene calls are TRBV2 and TRBJ1-1; 8 bases map to TRBD1. CDR1 is SNHLY and CDR2 is FYNNEI in the germline V gene. This CDR3 region has 14 residues. With V trimmed by 6 bases and J by 4 bases, 7 bases remained unmatched.

This clone was seen only once. The chain recombines TRBV4-3 with TRBJ1-4; the D gene is possibly TRBD1 (6 bases). The germline V gene has CDR1 LGHNA and CDR2 YSLEER. Deletions cut 2 bases from V and 4 bases from J, with 11 bases between. The CDR3 is 15 residues long. CDR3 in DNA: TGCGCCAGCAGCCAATTAGGACAGAGTAATGAAAAACTGTTTTTT. As protein: CASSQLGQSNEKLFF.

The chain combines TRBV5-1 with TRBJ1-2; 8 bases line up with TRBD1. The CDR3 runs to 14 residues. With V trimmed by 0 bases and J by 7 bases, 5 bases remained unmatched. Germline V gene lookup returns CDR1 SGHRS and CDR2 YFSETQ. The CDR3 region has the DNA TGCGCCAGCAGCTTGGGACAGGGGTTGGGTGGCTACACCTTC. It is translated as CASSLGQGLGGYTF.

This clone was detected only once. The rearrangement uses TRBV6-1 and TRBJ1-1; 9 bases match TRBD1. This CDR3 contains 15 residues. Germline V gene lookup returns CDR1 MNHNS and CDR2 SASEGT. Trimming took 6 bases from V and 1 from J; bases not matched to a gene: 6. The CDR3 DNA sequence: TGTGCCAGCAGGTACCCGGGACAGGGGAACACTGAAGCTTTCTTT. This translates into CASRYPGQGNTEAFF.

This sequence joins TRBV5-1 and TRBJ1-4; TRBD1 matches at 7 bases. From germline, CDR1 is SGHRS and CDR2 YFSETQ. The CDR3 sequence is 14 residues long. V lost 2 bases, J lost 6 bases, and 4 bases stayed unmatched. CDR3 sequence (DNA): TGCGCCAGCAGCTTAGGGACAGCTGATGAAAAACTGTTTTTT. Protein: CASSLGTADEKLFF.

This sequence joins TRBV21-1 and TRBJ2-7; the table names TRBD2, a call not compared with the DNA. TRBV21-1 constitutes a pseudogene. The CDR3 is 17 amino acids. The CDR3 reads CASSKEYGSGRSYEQYF. The DNA for the CDR3 is TGTGCCAGCAGCAAAGAATACGGTAGCGGGAGGTCCTACGAGCAGTACTTC.

This chain connects TRBV19 to TRBJ1-5; possibly TRBD1 for D (5 bases). Germline CDR1 is LNHDA and CDR2 is SQIVND (reference sequence). This CDR3 spans 15 amino acids. V was trimmed by 10 bases and J by 0 bases, leaving 16 bases between them. The CDR3 DNA sequence: TGTGCCACCGGGAGGGGCAGAAATAGCAATCAGCCCCAGCATTTT. Residues: CATGRGRNSNQPQHF.

This sequence joins TRBV5-8 and TRBJ2-5; 9 bases fit TRBD1. The closer fit of TRBJ2-7 to the DNA end suggests the J call may be wrong. In germline, CDR1 is SGHTS, CDR2 YDEGEE. The CDR3 totals 14 residues. CDR3 protein: CASSRTGASYEQYF. For the CDR3, the DNA is TGTGCCAGCAGTCGGACAGGGGCATCCTACGAGCAGTACTTC.

The chain recombines TRBV9 with TRBJ1-2, with D possibly TRBD1 on 5 matching bases. The CDR3 extends over 15 amino acids. CDR1 is SGDLS and CDR2 is YYNGEE in the germline V gene. The V end was cut by 3 bases, the J end by 8 bases, with 20 bases between. CDR3 sequence (DNA): TGTGCCAGCAGCGCACAAGGGACTGCAGGCGGGGGCTACACCTTC. Translation gives CASSAQGTAGGGYTF. Full variable domain (missing parts from reference TRBV9 and TRBJ1-2): DSGVTQTPKHLITATGQRVTLRCSPRSGDLSVYWYQQSLDQGLQFLIQYYNGEERAKGNILERFSAQQFPDLHSELNLSSLELGDSALYFCASSAQGTAGGGYTFGSGTRLTVV.

J is TRBJ2-7 and V is TRBV4-1; D is perhaps TRBD1 (5 bases). CDR1 and CDR2 (germline): MGHRA, YSYEKL. The V end was cut by 2 bases, the J end by 7 bases, with 12 bases between. The CDR3 is made up of 13 amino acids. CDR3 residues: CASSQSMDTEQYF. The CDR3 nucleotides read TGCGCCAGCAGCCAATCGATGGACACAGAGCAGTACTTC.

The chain employs TRBV5-6 and TRBJ2-3; weak D call: TRBD2 (5 bases). This CDR3 has 15 amino acids. CDR1 SGHDT and CDR2 YYEEEE come from the germline V gene. V shed 4 bases and J shed 9 bases, with 21 bases lying between them. The CDR3 nucleotides are TGTGCCAGCAGCCCGGCGGGCCCCCGAGGGAACACGCAGTATTTT. Translating it yields CASSPAGPRGNTQYF.

The chain carries TRBV2 and TRBJ2-1; 8 bases line up with TRBD2. V shed 6 bases, J shed 5 bases, and the junction held 9 bases outside the gene matches. The CDR3 contains 15 residues. From germline, CDR1 is SNHLY and CDR2 FYNNEI. This CDR3 reads CASRRLAGAHNEQFF. The DNA of the CDR3 is TGTGCCAGCAGACGTCTAGCGGGCGCGCACAATGAGCAGTTCTTC.

This clone was seen only once. One end of the junction does not line up with germline, which may come from a read error. The V and J genes are TRBV19 and TRBJ2-6; TRBD1 might be the D (6 bases). The CDR3 has 15 amino acids. In germline, CDR1 is LNHDA, CDR2 SQIVND (reference sequence). CDR3 amino acids: CASRHRASGANGLTF. Written as DNA, the CDR3 is TGTGCCAGTAGGCACAGGGCCTCTGGGGCCAACGGCCTGACTTTC. Full variable domain (rest looked up from reference TRBV19 and TRBJ2-6): DGGITQSPKYLFRKEGQNVTLSCEQNLNHDAMYWYRQDPGQGLRLIYYSQIVNDFQKGDIAEGYSVSREKKESFPLTVTSAQKNPTAFYLCASRHRASGANGLTFGAGSRLTVL.

Details on this clone: One end of the junction varies from germline; a read error may be responsible. The rearrangement uses TRBV7-9 and TRBJ1-1; D is possibly TRBD1 (5 bases). In germline, CDR1 is SEHNR, CDR2 FQNEAQ (reference sequence). CDR3 length: 11 amino acids. The CDR3 is CSSSQQDEAFF. CDR3 in DNA: TGTTCCAGCAGCCAACAGGATGAAGCTTTCTTT.

A few counts support this clone. The chain carries TRBV29-1 and TRBJ1-1, with unresolved D. The CDR3 has 12 amino acids. Germline CDR1 reads SQVTM; CDR2 reads ANQGSEA. V lost 6 bases and J lost 3, with 11 bases in between. CDR3 nucleotides: TGCAGCGTAAAAAGCGGGTACACTGAAGCTTTCTTT. Its translation: CSVKSGYTEAFF.

This chain connects TRBV6-4 to TRBJ1-6; no firm D call. Between the trimmed V and J ends, which lost 5 bases and 4 bases, there was a span of 9 bases. The CDR3 covers 14 residues. Germline values: CDR1 MRHNA, CDR2 SNTAGT. The CDR3 coding sequence is TGTGCCAGCAGTACCGGAGGGTATAATTCACCCCTCCACTTT. Residues: CASSTGGYNSPLHF.

As DNA, the CDR3 is TGTGCCAGCAGCTTAAGGCTAGCGGGAGCGGCGGAGACCCAGTACTTC. The encoded protein is CASSLRLAGAAETQYF. The chain employs TRBV7-2 and TRBJ2-5, with 10 nucleotides matching TRBD2. From germline, CDR1 is SGHTA and CDR2 FQGNSA. With 2 bases clipped from V and 5 bases from J, the junction kept 8 bases outside the gene matches. The length of the CDR3 is 16 residues.

The gene calls are TRBV7-2 and TRBJ2-1, with D possibly TRBD1 on 6 matching bases. Trimming removed 1 base from V and 6 bases from J, with 13 bases in between. Germline assignment: CDR1 SGHTA and CDR2 FQGNSA. The CDR3 length is 15 residues. The CDR3 bases are TGTGCCAGCAGCTTAGTAACAGGGATTGGCAATGAGCAGTTCTTC. Its protein is CASSLVTGIGNEQFF.

The chain combines TRBV10-3 with TRBJ1-1, with 10 bases that match TRBD1. Germline CDR1 reads ENHRY; CDR2 reads SYGVKD. V dropped 2 bases and J dropped 8; count of bases not matched to a gene: 11. The CDR3 extends over 16 amino acids. Here the CDR3 DNA reads TGTGCCATCAGTGAGATGGGTGGGACAGGGGTCGTCGAAGCTTTCTTT. It is translated as CAISEMGGTGVVEAFF.

The J gene is TRBJ2-7, the V gene TRBV6-5; 10 bases fit TRBD1. The length of the CDR3 is 15 residues. Per the germline V gene, CDR1 is MNHEY and CDR2 is SVGAGI. V shed 5 bases and J 6 bases; nucleotides not matched to a gene: 10. CDR3 coding DNA: TGTGCCAGCAGTCGAGATCGGACAGGGGGACTCGAGCAGTACTTC. Its translation is CASSRDRTGGLEQYF.

V gene TRBV29-1 combines with J gene TRBJ1-2; no clear D gene. V was clipped by 0 bases and J by 4 bases, with 12 bases between them. Looked up from germline, CDR1 is SQVTM and CDR2 is ANQGSEA. This CDR3 is built from 14 residues. The CDR3: CSVEDLEGPYGYTF. The CDR3 region has the DNA TGCAGCGTTGAAGATCTTGAGGGTCCCTATGGCTACACCTTC.

This chain uses TRBV5-1 with TRBJ2-5; tentative D call: TRBD1 (6 bases). The CDR3 is made up of 14 amino acids. The germline V gene has CDR1 SGHRS and CDR2 YFSETQ. V shed 4 bases and J shed 1 base, with 11 bases lying between them. As DNA, the CDR3 is TGCGCCAGCAGCACTGGACAGCCCCAAGAGACCCAGTACTTC. Its protein product is CASSTGQPQETQYF.

V gene TRBV7-9 combines with J gene TRBJ2-5, with 7 nucleotides matching TRBD2. V lost 11 bases to trimming and J lost 5 bases; unmatched junction nucleotides: 17. Germline CDR1 is SEHNR and CDR2 is FQNEAQ (reference sequence). CDR3 length: 15 residues. The CDR3 region is CALNRLALLEETQYF. The CDR3, as DNA: TGTGCCCTCAATAGACTAGCCCTCCTGGAGGAGACCCAGTACTTC.